These 15 T cell receptor beta chains originate from one sample sequenced in a study of PD-1 blockade in classical Hodgkin lymphoma. Only in-frame clones appear in the TCRdb table, and some are missing; sequencing was by immunoSEQ multiplex PCR. The top ten clones hold over 20% of a sample with around 14,000 clones, roughly 78% of them seen once. All the patients suffered relapse after autologous stem cell transplantation, and brentuximab vedotin exposure differed. Specimen: peripheral blood mononuclear cells (PBMCs), collected before the second cycle of nivolumab. The receptors shown here come from a human donor with classical Hodgkin lymphoma.

The CDR3 nucleotides read TGTGCCAGCAGCTTAGCCGGGGGGGCCGTTTACGAGCAGTACTTC. Encoded protein: CASSLAGGAVYEQYF. The chain employs TRBV7-2 and TRBJ2-7; 8 bases agree with TRBD2. Germline CDR1 and CDR2: SGHTA and FQGNSA. V shed 0 bases, J shed 4 bases, and the junction held 5 bases outside the gene matches. The CDR3 is 15 amino acids.

This clone has only a few counts. Written as DNA, the CDR3 is TGTGCCACCAGCAGAGATTCGGGATTGAGGCAGCCCCAGCATTTT. Its translation is CATSRDSGLRQPQHF. The J gene is TRBJ1-5, the V gene TRBV15, with unresolved D. CDR1 LNHNV and CDR2 YYDKDF come from the germline V gene (reference sequence). V lost 0 bases and J lost 7, with 13 bases in between. The CDR3 is 15 residues long.

The genes are TRBV27 and TRBJ2-1, with D possibly matching TRBD2 (6 bases). Deletions cut 3 bases from V and 0 bases from J, with 9 bases between. Per germline, CDR1 MNHEY and CDR2 SMNVEV (reference sequence). The CDR3 covers 15 residues. The CDR3 DNA follows: TGTGCCAGCAGTTTCACCGGGAGCTCCTACAATGAGCAGTTCTTC. It is translated as CASSFTGSSYNEQFF.

This sequence joins TRBV7-9 and TRBJ2-7; D unresolved. The CDR3 is made up of 12 amino acids. V lost 0 bases, J lost 3 bases, and 3 bases lay in between. The germline CDR1 and CDR2 sequences are SEHNR and FQNEAQ (reference sequence). The CDR3 DNA sequence: TGTGCCAGCAGCTTAGCCCACTACGAGCAGTACTTC. Amino acids: CASSLAHYEQYF.

The chain has TRBV7-2 and TRBJ2-1; the D gene is possibly TRBD1 (5 bases). The CDR3 covers 15 residues. Germline CDR1 and CDR2: SGHTA and FQGNSA. Trimming took off 1 base at V and 3 bases at J, with 10 bases between the two ends. The CDR3 DNA reads TGTGCCAGCAGCTTAGACGTGGGGCGCTACAATGAGCAGTTCTTC. Its protein is CASSLDVGRYNEQFF.

The chain has TRBV9 and TRBJ1-1; TRBD1 might be the D (6 bases). CDR3 size: 15 residues. Germline-derived CDR1 and CDR2 are SGDLS and YYNGEE. V was shortened by 4 bases and J by 2 bases, with 15 bases between the two germline ends. The CDR3 nucleotides are TGTGCCAGCAGCTCCTACGACAGGATCAACACTGAAGCTTTCTTT. Translated, it gives CASSSYDRINTEAFF.

V usage is TRBV7-2 and J usage is TRBJ1-2; the match to TRBD1 covers 8 bases. This CDR3 is 16 amino acids long. In germline, CDR1 is SGHTA, CDR2 FQGNSA. J was trimmed by 4 bases and V by 3 bases; bases with no gene match: 10. CDR3 nucleotide sequence: TGTGCCAGCAGCTTGGAGGGGACAGGCCCTGCCTATGGCTACACCTTC. Protein product: CASSLEGTGPAYGYTF. Full variable domain (missing parts from reference TRBV7-2 and TRBJ1-2): GAGVSQSPSNKVTEKGKDVELRCDPISGHTALYWYRQSLGQGLEFLIYFQGNSAPDKSGLPSDRFSAERTGGSVSTLTIQRTQQEDSAVYLCASSLEGTGPAYGYTFGSGTRLTVV.

This chain uses TRBV2 with TRBJ1-4; TRBD1 matches at 10 bases. CDR1 and CDR2 (germline): SNHLY, FYNNEI. The CDR3 contains 15 residues. V lost 6 bases and J lost 11; bases outside the gene matches: 12. In DNA, the CDR3 is TGTGCCAGCAGACCCCAGACAGGGGGCGAACCGAAACTGTTTTTT. Translation gives CASRPQTGGEPKLFF.

This clone has just one count. V and J are TRBV6-5 and TRBJ2-1, with D maybe TRBD1 (5 bases). Germline-derived CDR1 and CDR2 are MNHEY and SVGAGI. There are 14 residues in the CDR3. V shed 3 bases and J shed 3 bases, with 9 bases lying between them. DNA of the CDR3: TGTGCCAGCAGTTATACAGGATTCTACAATGAGCAGTTCTTC. Its translation is CASSYTGFYNEQFF.

This chain joins TRBV5-4 and TRBJ1-2; possible D gene TRBD1, 6 bases. The ends were cut back, 4 bases at V and 4 bases at J, with 8 bases in the middle. The CDR3 loop spans 12 amino acids. CDR1 and CDR2 (germline): SGHNT, YYREEE (reference sequence). CDR3 amino acids: CASSQDSYGYTF. The CDR3 DNA is TGTGCCAGCAGCCAGGACAGCTATGGCTACACCTTC.

The chain has TRBV7-2 and TRBJ1-4; 9 bases are shared with TRBD1. The trim removed 4 bases at V and 10 bases at J, leaving 7 bases unmatched. Germline V gene lookup returns CDR1 SGHTA and CDR2 FQGNSA. There are 14 residues in the CDR3. As DNA, the CDR3 is TGTGCCAGCAGCTCCGGGACAGGGTGGGCAAAACTGTTTTTT. It encodes CASSSGTGWAKLFF.

The chain employs TRBV6-6 and TRBJ1-1; D unresolved. Trimming stripped 4 bases from V and 0 bases from J, with 15 bases between. This CDR3 spans 16 amino acids. CDR1 is MNHNY, CDR2 SVGAGI, per germline (reference sequence). CDR3 bases: TGTGCCAGCAGTTTAGGTATCGGGATTATGAACACTGAAGCTTTCTTT. Protein product: CASSLGIGIMNTEAFF.

The rearrangement joins TRBV2 to TRBJ1-5; D not certain. CDR1 and CDR2 from the germline V gene are SNHLY and FYNNEI. V was pared by 6 bases and J by 7 bases, with 13 bases between. This CDR3 is built from 13 residues. CDR3 in DNA: TGTGCCAGCAGGACCGGACCATGGCAGCCCCAGCATTTT. Amino acid sequence: CASRTGPWQPQHF.

The chain couples TRBV11-2 to TRBJ1-2; D remains ambiguous. This CDR3 comprises 15 residues. Germline V gene data show CDR1 as SGHAT and CDR2 as FQNNGV. With 1 base removed from V and 0 bases from J, the gap between germline ends came to 9 bases. DNA of the CDR3: TGTGCCAGCAGCTTAGTAGGTCGGACTAACTATGGCTACACCTTC. Protein: CASSLVGRTNYGYTF.

This clone was observed a handful of times. The chain recombines TRBV5-1 with TRBJ2-1, with 11 bases identical to TRBD2. V lost 1 base and J lost 6; bases outside the gene matches: 3. The CDR3 runs to 15 residues. Germline V lookup: CDR1 SGHRS, CDR2 YFSETQ. Here the CDR3 reads CASSLTLAGGNEQFF. The CDR3 nucleotides are TGCGCCAGCAGCTTGACTCTAGCGGGGGGCAATGAGCAGTTCTTC.